The 24 T cell receptor beta chains below come from one sample, sequenced in a study of CD8 T cells in ankylosing spondylitis. TCRdb re-called the 5' RACE reads through MiXCR, storing one row per CDR3 protein. The top ten hold roughly a fifth of the sample, which has 220,000 or so distinct CDR3 sequences, more than 9% seen once. The sequencing sample was made of blood, either unsorted or a sorted T cell fraction (not recorded which). These receptors all come from a male donor with ankylosing spondylitis or in good health (not recorded which).

The table lists this clonotype with a few counts. This sequence joins TRBV28 and TRBJ1-4, with no clear D. Trimming took off 4 bases at V and 4 bases at J, with 10 bases between the two ends. This CDR3 region has 14 residues. The germline gives CDR1 MDHEN, CDR2 SYDVKM. The CDR3 DNA follows: TGTGCCAGCAGTTCCCGATCTGGTAATGAAAAACTGTTTTTT. Its protein is CASSSRSGNEKLFF.

This clonotype was detected ten times or more. The V gene is TRBV20-1, the J gene TRBJ2-7; 8 bases map to TRBD2. The CDR3 contains 14 residues. Trimming cost V 0 bases and J 2 bases; bases outside gene matches: 3. Germline V gives CDR1 DFQATT, CDR2 SNEGSKA (reference sequence). The CDR3 region has the DNA TGCAGTGCTAGAGAGCGGGGGGATACCTACGAGCAGTACTTC. Its translation: CSARERGDTYEQYF.

The rearrangement uses TRBV12-3 or TRBV12-4 and TRBJ2-1; maybe TRBD2 (6 bases). Trimming removed 7 bases from V and 7 bases from J, with 20 bases in between. CDR3 length: 15 amino acids. The CDR3 nucleotides are TGTGCCAGCACCGGCTGGGCGGGGATGGGGAATGAGCAGTTCTTC. This sequence encodes CASTGWAGMGNEQFF.

This clonotype has a handful of counts. This chain uses TRBV5-6 with TRBJ2-5; 9 nucleotides agree with TRBD2. The V segment lost 5 bases and the J segment 5 bases; nucleotides outside the gene matches: 13. This CDR3 region has 16 residues. Per germline, CDR1 SGHDT and CDR2 YYEEEE. The CDR3 is CASRPSGETHRETQYF. CDR3 in DNA: TGTGCCAGCAGACCTAGCGGGGAAACTCACCGGGAGACCCAGTACTTC. Drawing the rest from reference TRBV5-6 and TRBJ2-5, the complete variable domain is DAGVTQSPTHLIKTRGQQVTLRCSPKSGHDTVSWYQQALGQGPQFIFQYYEEEERQRGNFPDRFSGHQFPNYSSELNVNALLLGDSALYLCASRPSGETHRETQYFGPGTRLLVL.

In its sample, this clonotype was seen many times. The chain combines TRBV7-2 with TRBJ2-2, with no clear D. The CDR3 runs to 14 residues. The V gene lost 6 bases and the J gene lost 6 bases, with 14 bases spanning the gap. Germline V gene lookup returns CDR1 SGHTA and CDR2 FQGNSA. The CDR3 nucleotides read TGTGCCAGCAGGCCTTCGACGGGCTCCGGGGAGCTGTTTTTT. The encoded protein is CASRPSTGSGELFF. The full variable domain, with the rest looked up from reference TRBV7-2 and TRBJ2-2, is GAGVSQSPSNKVTEKGKDVELRCDPISGHTALYWYRQSLGQGLEFLIYFQGNSAPDKSGLPSDRFSAERTGGSVSTLTIQRTQQEDSAVYLCASRPSTGSGELFFGEGSRLTVL.

This clonotype has ten or more counts. The CDR3 coding sequence is TGTGCCAGCAGGTCCGGACAGGCGAACACCGGGGAGCTGTTTTTT. This codes for CASRSGQANTGELFF. The chain uses TRBV12-3 or TRBV12-4 and TRBJ2-2, with 7 bases aligning to TRBD1. V lost 6 bases, J lost 0 bases, and 4 bases stayed unmatched. The CDR3 is 15 residues long.

The V and J genes are TRBV7-1 and TRBJ2-4, with a possible D match to TRBD1 (6 bases). TRBV7-1 is marked as an open reading frame, function uncertain. This CDR3 has 22 amino acids. V lost 3 bases and J 0 bases, leaving 30 bases between the germline ends. CDR3 DNA sequence: TGTGCCAGCAGCTCCCCCGTAAGGAGAGGGGGACAAAAGACCTTAGCCAAAAACATTCAGTACTTC. Amino acids: CASSSPVRRGGQKTLAKNIQYF.

There are many counts of this clonotype. The J gene is TRBJ2-7, the V gene TRBV12-3 or TRBV12-4; 7 bases agree with TRBD1. This CDR3 spans 14 amino acids. V shed 7 bases and J 3 bases; nucleotides not matched to a gene: 9. CDR3 residues: CASTRQGSVYEQYF. The CDR3 DNA sequence: TGTGCCAGCACACGACAGGGTTCGGTCTACGAGCAGTACTTC.

This clonotype was counted many times. J is TRBJ1-6 and V is TRBV20-1; 10 bases are shared with TRBD1. The V gene's germline CDR1 is DFQATT and CDR2 SNEGSKA (reference sequence). The CDR3 has 14 amino acids. V trimming: 3 bases; J trimming: 8 bases; junction bases outside the gene matches: 4. Here the CDR3 reads CSARDRGLDSPLHF. In DNA, the CDR3 is TGCAGTGCTAGGGACAGGGGGTTGGATTCACCCCTCCACTTT.

This clonotype was observed a handful of times. The V and J genes are TRBV14 and TRBJ2-3, with D possibly matching TRBD2 (6 bases). Germline-derived CDR1 and CDR2 are SGHDN and FVKESK. The CDR3 runs 14 residues. The V and J ends lost 4 bases and 1 base respectively, with 9 bases between them. CDR3 nucleotides: TGTGCCAGCAGCCGGGCTAGCGGCACAGATACGCAGTATTTT. Protein product: CASSRASGTDTQYF.

This clonotype was found a few times. The rearrangement links TRBV12-5 to TRBJ1-6, with 10 bases lining up with TRBD1. Germline CDR1 LGHNT, CDR2 FRNRAP. CDR3 length: 14 amino acids. The V and J ends lost 7 bases and 6 bases, in that order; junction bases with no gene match: 3. The CDR3 nucleotides read TGTGCTAGTGTTGGGACAGGGGTTAATTCACCCCTCCACTTT. The encoded protein is CASVGTGVNSPLHF.

This rearrangement joins TRBV20-1 to TRBJ2-5; D possibly corresponds to TRBD1 (5 bases). Germline values: CDR1 DFQATT, CDR2 SNEGSKA (reference sequence). V was cut by 3 bases and J by 5 bases, with 7 bases left in between. The CDR3 is 11 residues long. CDR3 amino acids: CSARKGETQYF. The CDR3, as DNA: TGCAGTGCTAGGAAGGGGGAGACCCAGTACTTC.

This clonotype showed up many times. The chain has TRBV20-1 and TRBJ2-3; TRBD2 matches 9 bases. Germline V lookup: CDR1 DFQATT, CDR2 SNEGSKA (reference sequence). This CDR3 has 18 residues. Trimming at V came to 6 bases and at J to 0 bases, leaving 16 bases not matched to a gene. CDR3 DNA: TGCAGTGCGCGGTCCTTGAGCGGGGGGTATTCTAGCACAGATACGCAGTATTTT. It codes for CSARSLSGGYSSTDTQYF.

This clonotype has at least ten counts. The chain recombines TRBV5-1 with TRBJ1-6, with 9 bases identical to TRBD1. The ends lost 2 bases at V and 6 bases at J; junction bases unmatched: 3. Germline V CDR1 and CDR2: SGHRS, YFSETQ. The CDR3 length is 15 residues. The chain's CDR3 is CASSLGTGSNSPLHF. In DNA, the CDR3 is TGCGCCAGCAGCTTAGGGACAGGGAGTAATTCACCCCTCCACTTT.

In its sample, this clonotype was seen many times. The genes are TRBV12-3 or TRBV12-4 and TRBJ2-7; D not certain. Trimming removed 3 bases from V and 4 bases from J, with 4 bases in between. The CDR3 length is 11 residues. CDR3 loop: CASSFGYEQYF. Here the CDR3 DNA reads TGTGCCAGCAGTTTCGGGTACGAGCAGTACTTC.

This clonotype has at least ten counts. The chain joins TRBV12-3 or TRBV12-4 to TRBJ2-7, with 13 bases lining up with TRBD2. This CDR3 spans 16 amino acids. After removal of 3 bases from V and 4 bases from J, the junction contained 6 bases not matched to a gene. The CDR3 loop is CASSLGLAGSTYEQYF. In DNA, the CDR3 is TGTGCCAGCAGTTTGGGACTAGCGGGGTCCACTTACGAGCAGTACTTC.

This clonotype was recorded at least ten times. The chain combines TRBV12-3 or TRBV12-4 with TRBJ2-5, with a weak D call TRBD1 (6 bases). This CDR3 has 13 amino acids. Between the trimmed V and J ends, which lost 6 bases and 5 bases, there was a span of 13 bases. The CDR3: CASRATGLETQYF. As DNA, the CDR3 is TGTGCCAGCAGAGCAACAGGGCTTGAGACCCAGTACTTC.

In this sample, this clonotype turned up many times. The V gene is TRBV3-1, the J gene TRBJ1-4, with a possible D match to TRBD1 (5 bases). CDR3 length: 15 residues. Per the germline V gene, CDR1 is LGHDT and CDR2 is YNNKEL (reference sequence). The V gene lost 4 bases and the J gene lost 8 bases, with 17 bases spanning the gap. CDR3 in amino acids: CASSLAGNGKEKLFF. The CDR3 DNA reads as TGTGCCAGCAGCCTCGCAGGGAATGGGAAGGAAAAACTGTTTTTT. Full variable domain (outside the CDR3, taken from reference TRBV3-1 and TRBJ1-4): DTAVSQTPKYLVTQMGNDKSIKCEQNLGHDTMYWYKQDSKKFLKIMFSYNNKELIINETVPNRFSPKSPDKAHLNLHINSLELGDSAVYFCASSLAGNGKEKLFFGSGTQLSVL.

This clonotype was seen more than once but under ten times. The rearrangement links TRBV11-1 to TRBJ2-1; TRBD2 agrees at 15 bases. Germline V CDR1 and CDR2: SGHAT, FQDESV (reference sequence). The CDR3 runs to 20 residues. The J segment lost 0 bases and the V segment lost 0 bases, leaving 6 bases of the junction unmatched. CDR3 bases: TGTGCCAGCAGCTTAGCGGGGACTAGCGGGGGGCTATTCTCCTACAATGAGCAGTTCTTC. Residues: CASSLAGTSGGLFSYNEQFF.

This clonotype has at least ten counts. The chain has TRBV3-1 and TRBJ1-2; 7 positions agree with TRBD1. V lost 0 bases and J lost 2; bases outside the gene matches: 3. Germline CDR1 and CDR2: LGHDT and YNNKEL (reference sequence). CDR3 length equals 15 residues. CDR3 in DNA: TGTGCCAGCAGCCAAGAGGGGACAGCCAACTATGGCTACACCTTC. Its translation is CASSQEGTANYGYTF.

This clonotype was seen repeatedly, ten times or more. The chain carries TRBV7-2 and TRBJ2-5; D is ambiguous. From germline, CDR1 is SGHTA and CDR2 FQGNSA. V was clipped by 4 bases and J by 2 bases, with 11 bases between them. The CDR3 is made up of 14 amino acids. The CDR3: CASSSGKGQETQYF. CDR3 coding DNA: TGTGCCAGCAGCTCCGGAAAGGGACAAGAGACCCAGTACTTC.

Ten or more counts support this clonotype. The V and J genes are TRBV5-1 and TRBJ2-1, with 9 bases fitting TRBD2. The junction had 7 bases not matched to a gene; V was cut back by 4 bases and J by 8 bases. Looked up from germline, CDR1 is SGHRS and CDR2 is YFSETQ. The length of the CDR3 is 14 residues. CDR3 bases: TGCGCCAGCAGCAGGGGACTAGCCTTCGATGAGCAGTTCTTC. This sequence encodes CASSRGLAFDEQFF.

In this sample, this clonotype turned up many times. V gene TRBV24-1 combines with J gene TRBJ2-5; 9 nucleotides agree with TRBD1. Germline V gene lookup returns CDR1 KGHDR and CDR2 SFDVKD. The J segment lost 7 bases and the V segment lost 9 bases, leaving 14 bases of the junction unmatched. The CDR3 is made up of 15 amino acids. The CDR3 DNA is TGTGCCACCGCTCCCGGGACAGGGATTTTAGGGACCCAGTACTTC. It is translated as CATAPGTGILGTQYF.

V is TRBV3-1 and J is TRBJ1-6; D gene ambiguous. The CDR3 is made up of 13 amino acids. V lost 3 bases and J lost 9, with 9 bases in between. Germline V gene lookup returns CDR1 LGHDT and CDR2 YNNKEL (reference sequence). CDR3 DNA sequence: TGTGCCAGCAGCCAGGGTGGTAGTTCACCCCTCCACTTT. This sequence encodes CASSQGGSSPLHF.